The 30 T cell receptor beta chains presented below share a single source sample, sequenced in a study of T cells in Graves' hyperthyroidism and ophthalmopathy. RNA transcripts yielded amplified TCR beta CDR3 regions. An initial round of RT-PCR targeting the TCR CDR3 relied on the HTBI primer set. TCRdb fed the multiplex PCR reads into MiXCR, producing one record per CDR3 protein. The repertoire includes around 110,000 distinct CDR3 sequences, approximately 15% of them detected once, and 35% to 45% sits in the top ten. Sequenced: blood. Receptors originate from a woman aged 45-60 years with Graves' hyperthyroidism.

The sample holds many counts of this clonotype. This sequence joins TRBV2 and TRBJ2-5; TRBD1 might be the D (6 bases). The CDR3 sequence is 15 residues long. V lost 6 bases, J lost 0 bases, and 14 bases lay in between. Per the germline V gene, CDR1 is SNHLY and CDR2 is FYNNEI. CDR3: CASSQGQRYQETQYF. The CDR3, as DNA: TGTGCCAGCAGCCAAGGACAGCGATACCAAGAGACCCAGTACTTC.

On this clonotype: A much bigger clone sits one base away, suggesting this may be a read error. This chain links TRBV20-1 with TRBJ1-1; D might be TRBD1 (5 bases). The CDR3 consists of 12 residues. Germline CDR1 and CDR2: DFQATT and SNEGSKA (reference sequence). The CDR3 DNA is TGCAGTGCGCGGGGCGGGTGGACTGAAGCTTCCTTT. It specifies CSARGGWTEASF.

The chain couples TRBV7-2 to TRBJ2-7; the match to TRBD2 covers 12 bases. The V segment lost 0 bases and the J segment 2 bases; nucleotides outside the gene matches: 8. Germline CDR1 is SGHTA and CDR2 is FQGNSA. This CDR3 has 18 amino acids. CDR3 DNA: TGTGCCAGCAGCTTAGCGCGTGGACTAGCGGGGTCTGCCTACGAGCAGTACTTC. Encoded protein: CASSLARGLAGSAYEQYF.

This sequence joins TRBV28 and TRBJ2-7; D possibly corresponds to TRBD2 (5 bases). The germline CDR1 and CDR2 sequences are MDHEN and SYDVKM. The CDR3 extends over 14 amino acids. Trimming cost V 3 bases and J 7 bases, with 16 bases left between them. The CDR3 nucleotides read TGTGCCAGCAGTTTCGAGCGGCCCCCGGGGGAGCAGTACTTC. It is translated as CASSFERPPGEQYF.

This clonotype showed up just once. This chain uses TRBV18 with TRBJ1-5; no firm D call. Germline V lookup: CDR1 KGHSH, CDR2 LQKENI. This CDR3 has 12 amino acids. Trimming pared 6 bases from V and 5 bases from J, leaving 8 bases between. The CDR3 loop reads CASSADYQPQHF. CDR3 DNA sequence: TGTGCCAGCTCGGCAGACTATCAGCCCCAGCATTTT.

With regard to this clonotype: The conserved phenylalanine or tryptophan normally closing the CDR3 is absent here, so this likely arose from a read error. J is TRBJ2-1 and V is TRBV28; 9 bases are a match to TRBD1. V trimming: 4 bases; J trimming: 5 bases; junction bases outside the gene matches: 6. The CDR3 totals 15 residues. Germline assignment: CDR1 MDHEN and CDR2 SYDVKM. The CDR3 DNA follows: TGTGCCAGCAGTTCTCCCGGGACAGGGAACAATGAGCAGTTCCTC. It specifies CASSSPGTGNNEQFL.

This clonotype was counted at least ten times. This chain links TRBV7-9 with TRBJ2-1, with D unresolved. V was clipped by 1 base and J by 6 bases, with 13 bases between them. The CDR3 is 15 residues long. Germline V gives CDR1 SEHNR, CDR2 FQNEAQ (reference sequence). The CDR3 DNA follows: TGTGCCAGCAGCTTAGGTCTCCTCGTATTCAATGAGCAGTTCTTC. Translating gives CASSLGLLVFNEQFF.

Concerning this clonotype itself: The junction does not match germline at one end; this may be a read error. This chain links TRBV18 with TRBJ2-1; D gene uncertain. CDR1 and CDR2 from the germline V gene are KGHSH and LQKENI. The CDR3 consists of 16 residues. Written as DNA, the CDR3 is TGTGCCAGTTCACCCCAGCTATCGAGCTCCTACAATGAGCAGTTCTTC. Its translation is CASSPQLSSSYNEQFF.

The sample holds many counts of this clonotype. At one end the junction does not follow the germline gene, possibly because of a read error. In DNA form, the CDR3 reads TGTGCCAGCAGCGAAGGGCTCGGTCTCAATGAAAAACTGTTTTTT. It specifies CASSEGLGLNEKLFF. The rearrangement links TRBV6-1 to TRBJ1-4, with D unclear. This CDR3 has 15 amino acids. CDR1 is MNHNS, CDR2 SASEGT, per germline.

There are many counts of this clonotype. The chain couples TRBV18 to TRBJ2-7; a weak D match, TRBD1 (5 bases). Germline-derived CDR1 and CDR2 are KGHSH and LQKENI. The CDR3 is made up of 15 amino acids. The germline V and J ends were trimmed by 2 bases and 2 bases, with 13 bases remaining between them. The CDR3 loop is CASSPSGGRAYEQYV. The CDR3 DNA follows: TGTGCCAGCTCACCATCTGGCGGCAGGGCCTACGAGCAGTACGTC.

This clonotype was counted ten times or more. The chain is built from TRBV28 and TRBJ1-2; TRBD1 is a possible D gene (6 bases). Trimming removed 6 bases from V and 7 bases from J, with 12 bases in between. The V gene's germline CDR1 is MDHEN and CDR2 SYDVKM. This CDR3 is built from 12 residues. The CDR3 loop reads CASRSQGFGYTF. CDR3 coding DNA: TGTGCCAGCAGGTCACAGGGATTTGGCTACACCTTC.

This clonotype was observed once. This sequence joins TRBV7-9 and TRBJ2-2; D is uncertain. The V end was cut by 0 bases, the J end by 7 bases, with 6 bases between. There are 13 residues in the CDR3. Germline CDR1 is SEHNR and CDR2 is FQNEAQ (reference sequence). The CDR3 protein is CASSLAGFGELFF. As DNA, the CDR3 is TGTGCCAGCAGCTTAGCCGGATTCGGGGAGCTGTTTTTT.

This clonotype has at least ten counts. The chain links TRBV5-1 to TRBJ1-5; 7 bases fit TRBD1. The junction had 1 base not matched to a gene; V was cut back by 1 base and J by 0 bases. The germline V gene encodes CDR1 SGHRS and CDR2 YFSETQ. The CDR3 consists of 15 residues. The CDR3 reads CASSLTGDSNQPQHF. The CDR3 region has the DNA TGCGCCAGCAGCTTGACAGGGGATAGCAATCAGCCCCAGCATTTT.

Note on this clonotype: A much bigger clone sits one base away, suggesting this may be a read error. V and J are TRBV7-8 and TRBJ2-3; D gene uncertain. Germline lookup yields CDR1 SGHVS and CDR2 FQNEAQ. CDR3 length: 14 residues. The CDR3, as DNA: TGTGCCAGCAACTTAGATGGGAGCACAGATACGCAGTATTTT. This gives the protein CASNLDGSTDTQYF.

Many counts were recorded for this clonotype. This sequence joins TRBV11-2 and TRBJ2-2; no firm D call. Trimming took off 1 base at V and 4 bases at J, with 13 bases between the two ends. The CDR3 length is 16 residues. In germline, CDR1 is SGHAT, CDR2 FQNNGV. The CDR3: CASSLGLSIGTGELFF. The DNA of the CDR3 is TGTGCCAGCAGCTTAGGTCTTAGTATAGGCACCGGGGAGCTGTTTTTT. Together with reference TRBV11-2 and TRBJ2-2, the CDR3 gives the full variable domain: EAGVAQSPRYKIIEKRQSVAFWCNPISGHATLYWYQQILGQGPKLLIQFQNNGVVDDSQLPKDRFSAERLKGVDSTLKIQPAKLEDSAVYLCASSLGLSIGTGELFFGEGSRLTVL.

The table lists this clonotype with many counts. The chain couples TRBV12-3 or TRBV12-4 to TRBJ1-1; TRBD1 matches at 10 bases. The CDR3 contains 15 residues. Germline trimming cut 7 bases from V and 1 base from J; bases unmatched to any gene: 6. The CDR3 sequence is CASNLRDRGNTEAFF. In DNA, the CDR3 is TGTGCCAGCAACCTCCGGGACAGGGGGAACACTGAAGCTTTCTTT.

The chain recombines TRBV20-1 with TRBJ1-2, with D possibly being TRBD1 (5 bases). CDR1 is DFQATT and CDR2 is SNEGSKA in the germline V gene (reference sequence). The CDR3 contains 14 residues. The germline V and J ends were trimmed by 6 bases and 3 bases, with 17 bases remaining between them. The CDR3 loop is CSAPGTGRHYGYTF. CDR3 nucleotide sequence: TGCAGTGCCCCCGGGACCGGGAGACACTATGGCTACACCTTC.

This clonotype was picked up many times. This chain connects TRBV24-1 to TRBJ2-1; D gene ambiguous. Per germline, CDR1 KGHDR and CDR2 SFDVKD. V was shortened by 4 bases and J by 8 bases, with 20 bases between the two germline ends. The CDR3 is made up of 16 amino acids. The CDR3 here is CATSDADPSHADEQFF. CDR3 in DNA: TGTGCCACCAGTGACGCCGACCCCTCTCATGCGGATGAGCAGTTCTTC.

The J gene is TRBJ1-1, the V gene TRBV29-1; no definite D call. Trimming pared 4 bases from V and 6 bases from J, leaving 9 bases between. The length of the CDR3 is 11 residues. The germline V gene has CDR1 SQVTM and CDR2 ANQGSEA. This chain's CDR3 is CSVGKASEAFF. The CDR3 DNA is TGCAGCGTTGGGAAGGCGTCTGAAGCTTTCTTT.

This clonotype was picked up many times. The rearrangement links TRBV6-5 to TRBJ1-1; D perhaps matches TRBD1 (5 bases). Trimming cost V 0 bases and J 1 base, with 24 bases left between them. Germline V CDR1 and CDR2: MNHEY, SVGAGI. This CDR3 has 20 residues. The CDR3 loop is CASSYSTDLKADSTNTEAFF. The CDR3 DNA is TGTGCCAGCAGTTACTCGACGGACTTGAAGGCAGACAGCACGAACACTGAAGCTTTCTTT.

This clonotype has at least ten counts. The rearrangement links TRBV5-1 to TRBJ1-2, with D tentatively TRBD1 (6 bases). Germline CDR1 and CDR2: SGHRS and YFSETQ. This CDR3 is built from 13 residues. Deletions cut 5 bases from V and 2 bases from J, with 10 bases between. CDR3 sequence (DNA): TGCGCCAGCAGACCCACAGGGAACTATGGCTACACCTTC. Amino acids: CASRPTGNYGYTF.

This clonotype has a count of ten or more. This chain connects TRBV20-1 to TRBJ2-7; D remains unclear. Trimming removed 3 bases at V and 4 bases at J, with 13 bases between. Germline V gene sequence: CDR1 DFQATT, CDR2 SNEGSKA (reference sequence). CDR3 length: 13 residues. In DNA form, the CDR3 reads TGCAGTGCTAGTAGAGACCGCTCATACGAGCAGTACTTC. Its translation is CSASRDRSYEQYF.

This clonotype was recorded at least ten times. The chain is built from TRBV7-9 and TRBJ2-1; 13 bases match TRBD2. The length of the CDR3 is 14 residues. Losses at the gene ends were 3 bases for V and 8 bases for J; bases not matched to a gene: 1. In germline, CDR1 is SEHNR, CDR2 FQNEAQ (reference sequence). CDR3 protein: CASSLTSGRYEQFF. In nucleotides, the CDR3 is TGTGCCAGCAGCTTGACTAGCGGGAGGTATGAGCAGTTCTTC.

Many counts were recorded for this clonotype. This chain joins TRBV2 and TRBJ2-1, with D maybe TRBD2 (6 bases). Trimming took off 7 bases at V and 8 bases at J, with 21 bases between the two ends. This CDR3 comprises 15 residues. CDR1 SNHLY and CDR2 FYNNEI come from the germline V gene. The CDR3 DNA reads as TGTGCCAGCATTGGGGGGTCCTTCAATGGAGATGAGCAGTTCTTC. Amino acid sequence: CASIGGSFNGDEQFF.

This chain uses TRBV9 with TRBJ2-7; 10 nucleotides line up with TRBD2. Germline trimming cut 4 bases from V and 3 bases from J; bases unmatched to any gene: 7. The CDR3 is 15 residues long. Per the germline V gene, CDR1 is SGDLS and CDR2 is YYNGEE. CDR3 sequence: CASSSRGTSDYEQYF. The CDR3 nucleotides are TGTGCCAGCAGCTCTCGAGGGACTAGCGACTACGAGCAGTACTTC.

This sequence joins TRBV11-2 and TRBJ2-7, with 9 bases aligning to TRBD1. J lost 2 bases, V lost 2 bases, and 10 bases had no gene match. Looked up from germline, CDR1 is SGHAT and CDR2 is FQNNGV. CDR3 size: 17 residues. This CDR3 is CASSLFPPTGGAYEQYF. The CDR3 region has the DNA TGTGCCAGCAGCTTATTTCCCCCTACAGGGGGCGCCTACGAGCAGTACTTC.

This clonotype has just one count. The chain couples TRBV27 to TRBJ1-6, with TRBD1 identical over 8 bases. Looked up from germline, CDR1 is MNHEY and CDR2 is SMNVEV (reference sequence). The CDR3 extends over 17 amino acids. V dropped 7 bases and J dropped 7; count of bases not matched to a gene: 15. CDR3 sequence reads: CASKISHSGGANSPLHF. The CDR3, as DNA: TGTGCCAGCAAAATATCTCACTCAGGGGGCGCAAATTCACCCCTCCACTTT.

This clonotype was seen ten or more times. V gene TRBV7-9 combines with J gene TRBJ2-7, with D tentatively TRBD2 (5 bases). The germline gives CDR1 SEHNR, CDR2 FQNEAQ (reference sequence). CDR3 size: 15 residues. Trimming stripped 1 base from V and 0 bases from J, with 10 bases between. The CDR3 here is CASSLGSGSSYEQYV. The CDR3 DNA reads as TGTGCCAGCAGCTTAGGCAGCGGTAGCTCCTACGAGCAGTACGTC.

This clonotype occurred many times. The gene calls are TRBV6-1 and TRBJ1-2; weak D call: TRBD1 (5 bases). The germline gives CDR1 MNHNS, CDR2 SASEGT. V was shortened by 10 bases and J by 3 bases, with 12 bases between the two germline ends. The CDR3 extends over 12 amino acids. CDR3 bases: TGTGCCACCACTCCAGGGTACTATGGCTACACCTTC. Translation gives CATTPGYYGYTF.

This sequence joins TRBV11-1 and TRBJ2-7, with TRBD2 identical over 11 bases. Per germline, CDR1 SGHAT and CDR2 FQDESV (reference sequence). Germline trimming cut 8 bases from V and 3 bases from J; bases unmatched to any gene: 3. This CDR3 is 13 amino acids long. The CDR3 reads CASSGLAVYEQYV. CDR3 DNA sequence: TGTGCCAGCTCGGGACTAGCGGTCTACGAGCAGTACGTC.